Listed below are T cell receptor beta chains from one sample, sequenced in a study of metastatic and nonmetastatic thyroid tumors. TCRdb re-called clones via MiXCR from the PCR reads. The sample lists some 33,000 clones; roughly 22% were seen once. The material sequenced was tumor tissue. These receptors came from a male donor with papillary thyroid cancer or a benign thyroid nodule (not recorded which). Some clones in this sample may be carry-over from other donors' samples. Both conserved end residues are part of each CDR3. D genes are given only for firm matches. Clone size, where shown, is once, few, many, or a class for clones that have expanded.

cdr3_aa: CASSSYTGNYGYTF
cdr3_nt: TGTGCCAGCAGTTCGTATACAGGGAACTATGGCTACACCTTC
d_call: -
v_call: TRBV6-1
j_call: TRBJ1-2
cdr3_length: 14
clone_size: many

cdr3_aa: CASSEGWDEQFF
cdr3_nt: TGTGCCAGCAGTGAAGGGTGGGATGAGCAGTTCTTC
d_call: -
v_call: TRBV6-1
j_call: TRBJ2-1
cdr3_length: 12
clone_size: medium-sized

cdr3_aa: CASSYGLAGADEQFF
cdr3_nt: TGTGCCAGCAGTTACGGCCTAGCGGGAGCGGATGAGCAGTTCTTC
d_call: TRBD2
v_call: TRBV6-2/TRBV6-3
j_call: TRBJ2-1
cdr3_length: 15
clone_size: few

cdr3_aa: CASSRRNYGYTF
cdr3_nt: TGTGCCAGTAGTCGACGCAACTATGGCTACACCTTC
d_call: -
v_call: TRBV19
j_call: TRBJ1-2
cdr3_length: 12
clone_size: few

cdr3_aa: CASSEVWAPREQYF
cdr3_nt: TGTGCCAGCAGTGAAGTGTGGGCGCCCCGCGAGCAGTACTTC
d_call: -
v_call: TRBV6-1
j_call: TRBJ2-7
cdr3_length: 14
clone_size: few

cdr3_aa: CTSSYHDPSTDTQYF
cdr3_nt: TGTACCAGCAGTTACCATGACCCTAGCACGGATACGCAGTATTTT
d_call: -
v_call: TRBV6-5
j_call: TRBJ2-3
cdr3_length: 15
clone_size: few

cdr3_aa: CASSFTGTGHYEQYF
cdr3_nt: TGTGCCAGCAGTTTCACCGGGACAGGCCACTACGAGCAGTACTTC
d_call: TRBD1
v_call: TRBV6-2/TRBV6-3
j_call: TRBJ2-7
cdr3_length: 15
clone_size: medium-sized

cdr3_aa: CSASELAEQFF
cdr3_nt: TGCAGTGCTAGTGAACTAGCGGAACAGTTCTTC
d_call: TRBD2
v_call: TRBV20-1
j_call: TRBJ2-1
cdr3_length: 11
clone_size: -

cdr3_aa: CSATSGQGRSNQPQHF
cdr3_nt: TGCAGTGCTACCAGCGGACAGGGCCGAAGCAATCAGCCCCAGCATTTT
d_call: TRBD1
v_call: TRBV20-1
j_call: TRBJ1-5
cdr3_length: 16
clone_size: -

cdr3_aa: CASNAPGQGSYEQYF
cdr3_nt: TGTGCCAGCAACGCACCGGGACAGGGATCCTACGAGCAGTACTTC
d_call: TRBD1
v_call: TRBV28
j_call: TRBJ2-7
cdr3_length: 15
clone_size: few